The clone carrying this T cell receptor beta chain showed up just a few times. The data originate from a study of T-cell reconstitution after alpha-beta-depleted transplantation in children. Preparation of the TCRbeta library was carried out with unique molecular identifiers. One entry per CDR3 protein, called by TCRdb with MiXCR from the PCR reads. The sample shows about 360,000 distinct CDR3 sequences, roughly 15% of them seen only once. CDR1 MNHEY and CDR2 SMNVEV come from the germline V gene (reference sequence). The CDR3 covers 15 residues. V was clipped by 7 bases and J by 0 bases, with 14 bases between them.

Here the sequenced sample was PBMCs, taken from the stem cell graft. The receptor's source is a human donor who donated a stem cell graft to a child with Fanconi anemia. The gene calls are TRBV27 and TRBJ2-3; no definite D call. The CDR3 is CASTPLSLSTDTQYF. CDR3 nucleotide sequence: TGTGCCAGCACCCCTCTGTCCTTGAGCACAGATACGCAGTATTTT.